These 26 T cell receptor beta chains share one sample of origin, sequenced in a study of T cell repertoires in cytomegalovirus infection. Their specific antigens are unknown. TCRdb called the reads again in MiXCR, with one record for every CDR3 protein. Here the sample spans around 69,000 distinct CDR3 sequences, about 27% being singletons. The sample was CD8+ T cells from cultured PBMCs, taken from culture after CMV antigen stimulation. These receptors came from a human donor in good health (CMV status not recorded). Some clones in this sample may be carry-over from other donors' samples.

This clonotype was recorded once. This chain connects TRBV15 to TRBJ2-2, with a possible D match to TRBD2 (5 bases). Between the trimmed V and J ends, which lost 0 bases and 3 bases, there was a span of 11 bases. CDR3 length: 16 amino acids. Germline V gene sequence: CDR1 LNHNV, CDR2 YYDKDF (reference sequence). CDR3 sequence: CATSRDGGSDTGELFF. In nucleotides, the CDR3 is TGTGCCACCAGCAGAGATGGCGGGTCGGACACCGGGGAGCTGTTTTTT.

The CDR3 loop is CSARGSGTGSDTQYF. The CDR3 region has the DNA TGCAGTGCTAGAGGAAGCGGGACGGGTTCAGATACGCAGTATTTT. This chain joins TRBV20-1 and TRBJ2-3; 7 bases are a match to TRBD2. The CDR3 has 15 residues. In germline, CDR1 is DFQATT, CDR2 SNEGSKA (reference sequence). V was clipped by 1 base and J by 4 bases; unmatched bases: 8.

This clonotype was recorded a few times. The rearrangement links TRBV4-1 to TRBJ2-5; the D is unclear. The germline CDR1 and CDR2 sequences are MGHRA and YSYEKL. The V gene lost 1 base and the J gene lost 2 bases, with 8 bases spanning the gap. The CDR3 totals 14 residues. The CDR3 protein is CASSQGQEQETQYF. DNA of the CDR3: TGCGCCAGCAGCCAAGGGCAAGAGCAAGAGACCCAGTACTTC.

This clonotype was detected a few times. A read error may account for a junction end that differs from germline. This rearrangement joins TRBV6-1 to TRBJ2-1, with D perhaps matching TRBD1 or TRBD2 (5 bases each). This CDR3 is built from 15 residues. Germline loops: CDR1 MNHNS, CDR2 SASEGT. The CDR3 protein is CASSEVQEDRDGRLF. CDR3 sequence (DNA): TGTGCCAGCAGTGAAGTCCAGGAAGACCGGGACGGCCGTCTCTTC.

This clonotype has ten or more counts. The rearrangement joins TRBV7-2 to TRBJ2-7; D is unclear. The CDR3 contains 13 residues. V gave up 5 bases and J gave up 2 bases, with 10 bases separating them. From germline, CDR1 is SGHTA and CDR2 FQGNSA. The CDR3 sequence is CASSHRGPYEQYF. The CDR3, as DNA: TGTGCCAGCAGCCACCGTGGGCCCTACGAGCAGTACTTC.

J is TRBJ1-2 and V is TRBV12-3 or TRBV12-4, with a weak D call TRBD1 (5 bases). This CDR3 has 14 residues. Trimming removed 5 bases at V and 9 bases at J, with 19 bases between. The CDR3 nucleotides read TGTGCCAGCAGTAAAAGCGTTGTGAAGGGACGCTACACCTTC. It encodes CASSKSVVKGRYTF.

The DNA of the CDR3 is TGCGCCAGCAGCTCGGGACAGGAGAATGAAAAACTGTTTTTT. This sequence encodes CASSSGQENEKLFF. The J gene is TRBJ1-4, the V gene TRBV4-3; TRBD1 aligns across 8 bases. Germline lookup yields CDR1 LGHNA and CDR2 YSLEER. V was clipped by 5 bases and J by 5 bases; unmatched bases: 4. This CDR3 has 14 residues.

The sample holds a few counts of this clonotype. The chain uses TRBV6-6 and TRBJ2-7, with a weak D call TRBD2 (5 bases). The CDR3 sequence is 15 residues long. Trimming cost V 0 bases and J 1 base, with 10 bases left between them. Germline V gene data show CDR1 as MNHNY and CDR2 as SVGAGI (reference sequence). The CDR3 DNA sequence: TGTGCCAGCAGTTACTCCGAGGGTTTATCCTACGAGCAGTACTTC. Protein: CASSYSEGLSYEQYF.

A single count supports this clonotype. The CDR3 spells CASSDRLGGSYGYTF. The DNA for the CDR3 is TGTGCCAGCAGTGATCGGCTGGGGGGCTCCTATGGCTACACCTTC. This chain links TRBV6-1 with TRBJ1-2; weak D call: TRBD1 (6 bases). The CDR3 covers 15 residues. The V and J ends lost 3 bases and 4 bases respectively, with 15 bases between them. In germline, CDR1 is MNHNS, CDR2 SASEGT.

This clonotype was detected ten times or more. This chain connects TRBV6-2 or TRBV6-3 to TRBJ2-2; TRBD2 aligns across 7 bases. The CDR3 runs 14 residues. The V gene end was trimmed by 6 bases and the J gene end by 6 bases; junction bases not matched to a gene: 7. Germline V gene sequence: CDR1 MNHEY, CDR2 SVGEGT. CDR3 DNA: TGTGCCAGCAGAAGCGGGATCTGCGCCGGGGAGCTGTTTTTT. It is translated as CASRSGICAGELFF.

This clonotype showed up many times. The V gene is TRBV4-1, the J gene TRBJ2-3, with a possible D match to TRBD2 (6 bases). The CDR3 sequence is 13 residues long. CDR1 and CDR2 from the germline V gene are MGHRA and YSYEKL. V lost 1 base to trimming and J lost 5 bases, with 7 bases between them. CDR3 protein: CASSQGGVDTQYF. In nucleotides, the CDR3 is TGCGCCAGCAGCCAAGGGGGGGTAGATACGCAGTATTTT.

The J gene is TRBJ1-1, the V gene TRBV19, with D perhaps matching TRBD1 (6 bases). Per the germline V gene, CDR1 is LNHDA and CDR2 is SQIVND (reference sequence). The length of the CDR3 is 14 residues. With 3 bases removed from V and 1 base from J, the gap between germline ends came to 9 bases. The CDR3 DNA is TGTGCCAGTAGTATCTTAGGGGGGAACACTGAAGCTTTCTTT. Protein sequence: CASSILGGNTEAFF.

The chain joins TRBV6-5 to TRBJ2-1; no clear D. The CDR3 is made up of 18 amino acids. V was trimmed by 0 bases and J by 1 base, leaving 16 bases between them. Germline V gives CDR1 MNHEY, CDR2 SVGAGI. CDR3 DNA: TGTGCCAGCAGTTACTCGTCGATCGGTTCAGGATCCTACAATGAGCAGTTCTTC. Its translation is CASSYSSIGSGSYNEQFF.

The chain joins TRBV28 to TRBJ2-7; 9 nucleotides align to TRBD2. The CDR3 loop spans 15 amino acids. Germline CDR1 and CDR2: MDHEN and SYDVKM. Trimming removed 2 bases from V and 5 bases from J; junction bases left unmatched: 7. This CDR3 is CASSLGLAGNDEQYF. The CDR3 DNA follows: TGTGCCAGCAGTTTAGGTCTAGCGGGGAACGACGAGCAGTACTTC.

This clonotype has a count of ten or more. This chain joins TRBV6-2 or TRBV6-3 and TRBJ1-2; D unclear. CDR1 is MNHEY and CDR2 is SVGEGT in the germline V gene. Trimming left V 0 bases short and J 5 bases short, with 16 bases between. CDR3 length: 16 amino acids. Written as DNA, the CDR3 is TGTGCCAGCAGTTACTCGCTGACCTTCGAGGCTTATGGCTACACCTTC. It translates to CASSYSLTFEAYGYTF.

This clonotype was picked up a small number of times. J is TRBJ2-7 and V is TRBV27; D unresolved. This CDR3 region has 13 residues. Between the trimmed V and J ends, which lost 6 bases and 4 bases, there was a span of 13 bases. The germline CDR1 and CDR2 sequences are MNHEY and SMNVEV (reference sequence). The CDR3 DNA reads TGTGCCAGCAGCCGAGGCGTAAATTACGAGCAGTACTTC. It is translated as CASSRGVNYEQYF.

The chain employs TRBV6-8 and TRBJ1-5; TRBD1 agrees at 9 bases. CDR1 is MNHGY and CDR2 is SAAAGT in the germline V gene. V trimming: 2 bases; J trimming: 6 bases; junction bases outside the gene matches: 11. The CDR3 is 17 amino acids. This CDR3 reads CASSYLPGQGSGQPQHF. Here the CDR3 DNA reads TGTGCCAGCAGTTACCTTCCCGGACAGGGGAGCGGTCAGCCCCAGCATTTT.

The rearrangement uses TRBV6-6 and TRBJ2-2, with TRBD1 identical over 11 bases. CDR1 and CDR2 (germline): MNHNY, SVGAGI (reference sequence). V shed 0 bases and J 0 bases; nucleotides not matched to a gene: 3. The CDR3 spans 18 residues. The CDR3 bases are TGTGCCAGCAGTTACTCACGGGGACAGGGGGCGAACACCGGGGAGCTGTTTTTT. It codes for CASSYSRGQGANTGELFF.

This clonotype was seen a few times. This sequence joins TRBV27 and TRBJ1-4; the match to TRBD1 covers 12 bases. The CDR3 has 20 amino acids. Germline trimming cut 3 bases from V and 0 bases from J; bases unmatched to any gene: 11. The V gene's germline CDR1 is MNHEY and CDR2 SMNVEV (reference sequence). The CDR3 is CASSLRPGQGADATNEKLFF. CDR3 nucleotides: TGTGCCAGCAGTTTGAGACCGGGACAGGGGGCGGATGCAACTAATGAAAAACTGTTTTTT.

This clonotype was seen a handful of times. The rearrangement uses TRBV27 and TRBJ2-7, with D possibly TRBD1 on 6 matching bases. The CDR3 consists of 12 residues. Germline V gene sequence: CDR1 MNHEY, CDR2 SMNVEV (reference sequence). Trimming took off 1 base at V and 8 bases at J, with 9 bases between the two ends. CDR3 region: CASSLLGAQQYF. CDR3 DNA: TGTGCCAGCAGTTTATTGGGGGCCCAGCAGTACTTC.

The chain employs TRBV15 and TRBJ2-1, with D hard to call. The germline V gene has CDR1 LNHNV and CDR2 YYDKDF (reference sequence). The CDR3 has 17 amino acids. V was shortened by 2 bases and J by 8 bases, with 22 bases between the two germline ends. CDR3 sequence reads: CATSRNPTGQAGDEQFF. The CDR3 DNA is TGTGCCACCAGCAGAAACCCCACCGGGCAGGCTGGGGATGAGCAGTTCTTC.

In this sample, this clonotype turned up a few times. In nucleotides, the CDR3 is TGTGCCAGCAGCGGGACTAGCGGGGATTACGAGCAGTACTTC. This gives the protein CASSGTSGDYEQYF. J is TRBJ2-7 and V is TRBV12-3 or TRBV12-4; 13 positions match TRBD2. The trim removed 6 bases at V and 4 bases at J, leaving 3 bases unmatched. This CDR3 is 14 amino acids long.

This chain connects TRBV29-1 to TRBJ2-6; D may be TRBD2 (7 bases). The V gene's germline CDR1 is SQVTM and CDR2 ANQGSEA. Between the trimmed V and J ends, which lost 3 bases and 4 bases, there was a span of 16 bases. The CDR3 length is 16 residues. The CDR3: CSVEGRGGAGANVLTF. CDR3 bases: TGCAGCGTTGAGGGTCGAGGGGGGGCCGGGGCCAACGTCCTGACTTTC.

This rearrangement joins TRBV9 to TRBJ1-2, with D uncertain. This CDR3 is built from 13 residues. Germline values: CDR1 SGDLS, CDR2 YYNGEE. V dropped 5 bases and J dropped 2 bases, with 10 bases sitting between them. The CDR3 is CASSRSQNYGYTF. CDR3 in DNA: TGTGCCAGCAGTCGGAGCCAGAACTATGGCTACACCTTC.

The table lists this clonotype with many counts. The chain carries TRBV7-9 and TRBJ2-5; the D call may be TRBD1 or TRBD2 (6 bases each). The CDR3 loop spans 15 amino acids. V dropped 5 bases and J dropped 4 bases, with 17 bases sitting between them. Germline V gene sequence: CDR1 SEHNR, CDR2 FQNEAQ (reference sequence). CDR3 amino acids: CASSPASGAGETQYF. DNA of the CDR3: TGTGCCAGCAGCCCCGCGTCGGGGGCGGGAGAGACCCAGTACTTC.

This clonotype was seen many times. This chain joins TRBV11-3 and TRBJ2-3, with D perhaps TRBD1 (6 bases). The V and J ends lost 1 base and 2 bases respectively, with 10 bases between them. CDR1 is SGHNT, CDR2 YENEEA, per germline. The CDR3 has 15 residues. The DNA for the CDR3 is TGTGCCAGCAGCTTAGGGGGGACACACACAGATACGCAGTATTTT. Its protein product is CASSLGGTHTDTQYF.